This T cell receptor (beta chain) is drawn from a study of early T cells in non-severe SARS-CoV-2 infection. Study outcomes and limitations: CD4 and private specificities were missed by VDJdb matching, which favored anti-spike CD8 responses.

This CDR3 is built from 14 residues. In germline, CDR1 is SNHLY, CDR2 FYNNEI. With 0 bases removed from V and 7 bases from J, the gap between germline ends came to 12 bases. This clonotype was seen only a few times. Its antigen is currently unknown. Individual cDNA molecules were tagged with unique molecular identifiers, the study reported. MiXCR, run by TCRdb on the 5' RACE reads, gives a single entry per CDR3 protein. The data show 66,000 or so distinct CDR3 sequences, under 14% seen once. The rearrangement joins TRBV2 to TRBJ2-5; possible D gene TRBD2, 5 bases. This TCR was recovered from an adult who was a healthcare worker with PCR-confirmed SARS-CoV-2 infection or an uninfected control (not recorded which). The source material was whole blood. The CDR3 spells CASSEASLGWTQYF. CDR3 coding DNA: TGTGCCAGCAGTGAAGCGTCACTAGGATGGACCCAGTACTTC.